This TCR beta chain came from a study of blood T cell repertoires in COVID-19. Study at large: The cDNA or gDNA used as material had been derived from T cells, B-cell-depleted T cells, or PBMCs.

This clone was counted between two and nine times. V lost 7 bases to trimming and J lost 2 bases, with 13 bases between them. This CDR3 spans 14 amino acids. Per germline, CDR1 SGHNT and CDR2 YENEEA. Cohort allocation depended upon clinical history that participants reported. In Cohort 3, a recovered donor had either two negative PCRs, clearance, or symptom resolution. In the study's own analysis: Reference gene primer amplification gave nucleated cell count estimates. TCRdb keeps only in-frame clones here, not all; method: immunoSEQ multiplex PCR. V, J and clone size were drawn from that table, and D and trimming were deduced from the DNA. The repertoire holds 170,000 or so clones, about 72% seen once, with roughly 17% in the top ten.

The sample taken for sequencing was PBMCs or T cells enriched from blood (not recorded which). The rearrangement uses TRBV11-3 and TRBJ2-3; possible D gene TRBD1, 5 bases. The source of this sequence is a woman between 45 and 65 years old who had recovered from COVID-19. The CDR3 sequence: CASTQDSNTDTQYF. In DNA form, the CDR3 reads TGTGCCAGCACTCAAGACAGCAACACAGATACGCAGTATTTT. Supplemented by reference TRBV11-3 and TRBJ2-3, the full variable domain reads EAGVVQSPRYKIIEKKQPVAFWCNPISGHNTLYWYLQNLGQGPELLIRYENEEAVDDSQLPKDRFSAERLKGVDSTLKIQPAELGDSAVYLCASTQDSNTDTQYFGPGTRLTVL.